This T cell receptor beta chain was sequenced in a study of T cell responses to AZD1222 COVID-19 vaccine. Notes on the study in general: Spike regions recognized by vaccine-associated CD4 TCRs spanned the protein, led by 160-218 and 743-854.

The germline gives CDR1 WSHSY, CDR2 SAAADI. Trimming took off 5 bases at V and 4 bases at J, with 8 bases between the two ends. The CDR3 contains 12 residues. TCRdb keeps only in-frame clones here, not all; method: immunoSEQ multiplex PCR. Of around 95,000 clones detected, around nine tenths appear once; the ten largest clones hold about a sixth. This clone has more than one count but fewer than ten. What it binds is unknown. The clonotype was recovered from an adult in good health. The chain combines TRBV10-2 with TRBJ1-2; a weak D match, TRBD1 (6 bases). The input for sequencing was peripheral blood, taken on day 0 of AZD1222 vaccination. For the CDR3, the DNA is TGCGCCAGCAGTAAGGACAGCTATGGCTACACCTTC. Residues: CASSKDSYGYTF.